This paragraph covers one T cell receptor (beta chain) sequence. The target antigen is unknown. The entry originates in a study of PD-1 blockade in classical Hodgkin lymphoma. Overall study results and limits: Partial responders and progressors had significantly lower baseline TCR diversity. Underlying causes for the observed repertoire differences were not defined, possibly disease activity or prior therapy.

The CDR3 contains 11 residues. With 8 bases clipped from V and 9 bases from J, the junction kept 7 bases outside the gene matches. The germline V gene has CDR1 SGHRS and CDR2 YFSETQ. Each and every patient relapsed after autologous stem cell transplantation, and patients got differing brentuximab vedotin exposure. Progressive disease, partial response or complete response was each patient's best response. Libraries were prepared by immunoSEQ multiplex PCR; TCRdb keeps only in-frame clonotypes and omits some of them. Of 72,000 or so clones listed, roughly 91% are singletons. The source of this sequence is a human donor with classical Hodgkin lymphoma. The sequencing here drew on peripheral blood mononuclear cells (PBMCs), taken at baseline. The rearrangement uses TRBV5-1 and TRBJ2-7; 8 nucleotides line up with TRBD1. This CDR3 is CASSDRAVQYF. For the CDR3, the DNA is TGCGCCAGTTCGGACAGGGCGGTGCAGTACTTC.